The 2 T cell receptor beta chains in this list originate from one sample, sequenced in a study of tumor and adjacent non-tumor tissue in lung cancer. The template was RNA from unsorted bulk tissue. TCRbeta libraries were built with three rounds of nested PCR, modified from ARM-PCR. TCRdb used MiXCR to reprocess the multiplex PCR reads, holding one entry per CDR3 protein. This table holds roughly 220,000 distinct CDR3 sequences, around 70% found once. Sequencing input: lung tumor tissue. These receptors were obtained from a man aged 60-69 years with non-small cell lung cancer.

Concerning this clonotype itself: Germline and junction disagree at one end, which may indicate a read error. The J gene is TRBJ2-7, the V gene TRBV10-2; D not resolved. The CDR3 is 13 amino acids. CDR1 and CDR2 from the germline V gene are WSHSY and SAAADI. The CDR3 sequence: CDSSDGNSYEQYF. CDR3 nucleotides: TGCGACAGCAGTGACGGCAACTCCTACGAGCAGTACTTC.

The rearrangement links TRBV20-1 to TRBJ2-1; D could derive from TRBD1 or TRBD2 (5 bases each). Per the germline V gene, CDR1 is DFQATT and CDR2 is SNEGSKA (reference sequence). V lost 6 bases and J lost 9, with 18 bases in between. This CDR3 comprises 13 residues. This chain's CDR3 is CSARTGTSSEQFF. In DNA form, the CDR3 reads TGCAGTGCCAGGACTGGGACGAGCAGTGAGCAGTTCTTC.